The rows below give T cell receptor beta chains drawn from one sample of a study of blood T cell repertoires in COVID-19. Data came from immunoSEQ multiplex PCR; TCRdb stores just in-frame clones and leaves some out. The table lists roughly 250,000 clones, 88% of them singletons, with less than 3% in the top ten. Sequencing was performed on PBMCs or T cells enriched from blood (not recorded which). Receptors were obtained from a woman aged 45-59 years who had recovered from COVID-19. Both conserved end residues are part of each CDR3. A D gene is named only where the DNA matches it firmly. A row's size may be missing; if present it is once, few, many or a size class.

DNA	CDR3	J	V	D	size
TGTGCCAGCAGTTTAACCCCTAGGGGGCTGAGTGGGACCCAGTACTTC	CASSLTPRGLSGTQYF	TRBJ2-5	TRBV28	TRBD1	-
TGTGCCAGCAGCTTGTCCGGGACAGGGGGTGGCTACACCTTC	CASSLSGTGGGYTF	TRBJ1-2	TRBV7-9	TRBD1	-
TGTGCCATCAGTGAAGGACAGATGAACACCGGGGAGCTGTTTTTT	CAISEGQMNTGELFF	TRBJ2-2	TRBV10-3	-	-
TGTGCCAGTAGTATAGGAGCAGGGATATACCGTCAGCCCCAGCATTTT	CASSIGAGIYRQPQHF	TRBJ1-5	TRBV19	-	-
TGTGCCAGCACCCGACAGCCACAATCTTATAATTCACCCCTCCACTTT	CASTRQPQSYNSPLHF	TRBJ1-6	TRBV27	-	-
TGTGCCAGCTCACCACGCGGGGGAGAGACCCAGTACTTC	CASSPRGGETQYF	TRBJ2-5	TRBV18	TRBD2	once
TGTGCCAGCAGGAAGCTAGCGGGAGATACGCAGTATTTT	CASRKLAGDTQYF	TRBJ2-3	TRBV14	TRBD2	-
TGTGCCTGGAGGTTGACAGGGTTTGAGTTGATCTACACCTTC	CAWRLTGFELIYTF	TRBJ1-2	TRBV30	TRBD1	-
TGTGCCAGCAGCTTAAACGCGGGTGCGCAGTATTTT	CASSLNAGAQYF	TRBJ2-3	TRBV7-3	-	-
TGCAGTGCTAGTGGGACTAGCGGGAGGGGCCACTCCTACGAGCAGTACTTC	CSASGTSGRGHSYEQYF	TRBJ2-7	TRBV20-1	TRBD2	-
TGTGCCAGCAGTGACTGGGGACAGCATAGCAATCAGCCCCAGCATTTT	CASSDWGQHSNQPQHF	TRBJ1-5	TRBV2	TRBD1	-
TGTGCCAGCAGTCACGGGTCAGGGACTAGGGAGCAGTACTTC	CASSHGSGTREQYF	TRBJ2-7	TRBV6-2/TRBV6-3	TRBD2	-
TGTGCCAGCAGTTACAGCGGGAGAGAGGTGGACGGGGAGCTGTTTTTT	CASSYSGREVDGELFF	TRBJ2-2	TRBV6-5	TRBD2	-
TGTGCCAGCAGTCCGTATCTCTCGGTGGCGGGAGGCTCCTACGAGCAGTACTTC	CASSPYLSVAGGSYEQYF	TRBJ2-7	TRBV27	TRBD2	-
TGTGCCAGCAGCTCTGTAGGGGGAGCCGTCTACAATGAGCAGTTCTTC	CASSSVGGAVYNEQFF	TRBJ2-1	TRBV11-2	-	few
TGTGCCAGTACATACAGAAGTTCTAACTATGGCTACACCTTC	CASTYRSSNYGYTF	TRBJ1-2	TRBV19	-	-
TGTGCCAGCAGCCTCAGTCCCCAGGAGACCCAGTACTTC	CASSLSPQETQYF	TRBJ2-5	TRBV9	-	-
TGTGCCAGCAGCTTGATCCCTAGCGGGACAGATACGCAGTATTTT	CASSLIPSGTDTQYF	TRBJ2-3	TRBV7-2	TRBD2	-
TGCAGCGCCCTCGGGACAGTAGCGACTGAAGCTTTCTTT	CSALGTVATEAFF	TRBJ1-1	TRBV29-1	TRBD1	-